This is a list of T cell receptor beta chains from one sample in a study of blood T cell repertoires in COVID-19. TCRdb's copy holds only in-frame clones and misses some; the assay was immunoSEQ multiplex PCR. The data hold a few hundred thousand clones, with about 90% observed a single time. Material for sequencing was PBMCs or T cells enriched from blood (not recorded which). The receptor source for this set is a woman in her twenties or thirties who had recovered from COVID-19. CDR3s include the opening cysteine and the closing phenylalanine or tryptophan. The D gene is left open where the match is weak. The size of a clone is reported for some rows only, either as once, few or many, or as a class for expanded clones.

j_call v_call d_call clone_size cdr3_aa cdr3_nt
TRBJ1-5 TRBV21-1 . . CASSKDGRLGPSNQPQHF TGTGCCAGCAGCAAAGACGGCCGACTAGGCCCTAGCAATCAGCCCCAGCATTTT
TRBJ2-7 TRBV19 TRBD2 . CASSILAGGPSYEQYF TGTGCCAGTAGTATTCTAGCGGGAGGGCCTTCCTACGAGCAGTACTTC
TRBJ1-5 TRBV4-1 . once CASSQDDGSNQPQHF TGCGCCAGCAGCCAAGATGACGGGAGCAATCAGCCCCAGCATTTT
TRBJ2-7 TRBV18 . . CASSRTEASYEQYF TGTGCCAGCTCCCGAACCGAGGCCTCCTACGAGCAGTACTTC
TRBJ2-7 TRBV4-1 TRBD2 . CASSQDWRTSGTAEQYF TGCGCCAGCAGCCAAGATTGGAGGACTAGCGGAACCGCCGAGCAGTACTTC
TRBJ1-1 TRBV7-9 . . CASSLLGPAGWNTEAFF TGTGCCAGCAGCTTATTAGGTCCTGCAGGCTGGAACACTGAAGCTTTCTTT
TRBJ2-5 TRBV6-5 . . CASSYDFGVRETQYF TGTGCCAGCAGTTACGACTTCGGCGTCAGAGAGACCCAGTACTTC
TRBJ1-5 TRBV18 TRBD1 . CASSPGTGDQPQHF TGTGCCAGCTCACCCGGGACAGGGGATCAGCCCCAGCATTTT
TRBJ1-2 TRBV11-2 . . CASTLNDLGGYTF TGTGCCAGCACCCTTAATGACCTAGGCGGCTACACCTTC
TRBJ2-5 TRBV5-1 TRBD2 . CASSLLLAGGLETQYF TGCGCCAGCAGCTTGTTACTAGCGGGGGGGCTGGAGACCCAGTACTTC
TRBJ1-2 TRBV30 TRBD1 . CAWTPQGVGYGYTF TGTGCCTGGACCCCACAGGGGGTAGGCTATGGCTACACCTTC
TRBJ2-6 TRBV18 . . CASSPRQAGGANVLTF TGTGCCAGCTCACCAAGGCAGGCGGGTGGGGCCAACGTCCTGACTTTC
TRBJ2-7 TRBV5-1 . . CASSLPDSPGEQYF TGCGCCAGCAGCTTGCCCGACAGCCCGGGCGAGCAGTACTTC
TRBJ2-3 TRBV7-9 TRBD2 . CASSPRTSGFWADTQYF TGTGCCAGCAGCCCCCGCACTAGCGGATTTTGGGCAGATACGCAGTATTTT
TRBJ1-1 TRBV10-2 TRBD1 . CASSGTGVDTEAFF TGCGCCAGCAGCGGGACAGGGGTCGACACTGAAGCTTTCTTT
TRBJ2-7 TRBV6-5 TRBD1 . CASSRQGHDEQYF TGTGCCAGCAGTCGACAGGGTCACGACGAGCAGTACTTC
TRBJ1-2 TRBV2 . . CASSQGNGQGGAGYTF TGTGCCAGCAGTCAGGGAAACGGGCAGGGTGGTGCCGGCTACACCTTC
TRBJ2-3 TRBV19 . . CASSIGTPSTDTQYF TGTGCCAGTAGTATAGGAACACCTAGCACAGATACGCAGTATTTT
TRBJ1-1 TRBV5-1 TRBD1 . CASSPPTGARGTEAFF TGCGCCAGCAGCCCACCGACAGGGGCTCGGGGCACTGAAGCTTTCTTT
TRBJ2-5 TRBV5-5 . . CASSLGPGIQETQYF TGTGCCAGCAGCTTGGGCCCGGGGATCCAAGAGACCCAGTACTTC
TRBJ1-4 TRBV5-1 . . CASSLTDKEKLFF TGCGCCAGCAGCTTAACAGACAAAGAAAAACTGTTTTTT
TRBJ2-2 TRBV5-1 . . CASSWTANTGELFF TGCGCCAGCAGCTGGACAGCGAACACCGGGGAGCTGTTTTTT
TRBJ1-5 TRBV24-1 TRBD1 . CASRGTGAYSNQPQHF TGTGCCTCCCGGGGGACAGGAGCTTATAGCAATCAGCCCCAGCATTTT
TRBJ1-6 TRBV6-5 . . CASSLGQVNSPLHF TGTGCCAGCAGTTTGGGTCAGGTTAATTCACCCCTCCACTTT
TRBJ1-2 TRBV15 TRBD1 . CATSSRQGGSQAGYTF TGTGCCACCAGCAGCCGACAGGGTGGGTCTCAGGCAGGCTACACCTTC
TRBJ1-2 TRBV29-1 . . CSGKEGDGYTF TGCAGCGGGAAGGAGGGTGACGGCTACACCTTC
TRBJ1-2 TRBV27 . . CASSLSPGAREGYTF TGTGCCAGCAGTTTATCCCCCGGGGCCCGGGAGGGCTACACCTTC
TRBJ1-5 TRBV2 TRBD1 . CASSGDRGGNQPQHF TGTGCCAGCAGTGGGGACAGGGGAGGCAATCAGCCCCAGCATTTT
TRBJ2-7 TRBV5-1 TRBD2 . CASSLAGGTSGAYEQYF TGCGCCAGCAGCTTGGCCGGTGGGACTAGCGGGGCTTACGAGCAGTACTTC
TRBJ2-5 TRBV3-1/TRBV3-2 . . CASSQGGRETQYF TGTGCCAGCAGCCAAGGGGGGAGGGAGACCCAGTACTTC
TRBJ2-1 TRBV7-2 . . CASSYTGNLPYNEQFF TGTGCCAGCAGCTATACAGGGAACCTCCCATACAATGAGCAGTTCTTC
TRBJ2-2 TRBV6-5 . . CASSYAGANTGELFF TGTGCCAGCAGTTACGCGGGGGCTAACACCGGGGAGCTGTTTTTT
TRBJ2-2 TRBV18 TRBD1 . CASSSPGQRDTGELFF TGTGCCAGCTCATCCCCGGGACAGCGAGACACCGGGGAGCTGTTTTTT
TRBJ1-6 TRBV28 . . CASSFRRSSYNSPLHF TGTGCCAGCAGTTTCCGGCGGAGCTCCTATAATTCACCCCTCCACTTT
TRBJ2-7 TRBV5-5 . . CASSLGPDYIYEQYF TGTGCCAGCAGCTTGGGACCGGACTACATCTACGAGCAGTACTTC
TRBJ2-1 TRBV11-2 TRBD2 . CASSSGTSGRASYNEQFF TGTGCCAGCAGCTCCGGGACTAGCGGGAGGGCCTCCTACAATGAGCAGTTCTTC
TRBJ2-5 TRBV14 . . CASSQDSLRGETQYF TGTGCCAGCAGCCAAGATTCGCTACGGGGGGAGACCCAGTACTTC
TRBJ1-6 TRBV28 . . CASSFREGLRHSPLHF TGTGCCAGCAGTTTCAGGGAGGGTCTGCGGCATTCACCCCTCCACTTT
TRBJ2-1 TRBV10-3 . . CAISERESRNEQFF TGTGCCATCAGTGAGCGGGAGAGTCGAAATGAGCAGTTCTTC
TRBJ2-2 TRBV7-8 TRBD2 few CASSLGEERGYTGELFF TGTGCCAGCAGCTTAGGAGAGGAGCGGGGGTACACCGGGGAGCTGTTTTTT
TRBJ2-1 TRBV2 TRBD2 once CASSASGGVNEQFF TGTGCCAGCAGTGCTAGCGGGGGCGTCAATGAGCAGTTCTTC
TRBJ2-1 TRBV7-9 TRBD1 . CASSLGGIPGGNEQFF TGTGCCAGCAGCTTAGGCGGCATCCCAGGGGGAAATGAGCAGTTCTTC
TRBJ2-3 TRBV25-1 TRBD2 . CASSERAGGPTDTQYF TGTGCCAGCAGTGAAAGAGCGGGGGGGCCCACAGATACGCAGTATTTT
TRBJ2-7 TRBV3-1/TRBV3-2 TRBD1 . CASSQGRRTGTGASYEQYF TGTGCCAGCAGCCAAGGAAGACGTACCGGGACAGGGGCCTCCTACGAGCAGTACTTC
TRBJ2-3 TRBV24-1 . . CATSDPNTGQQYF TGTGCCACCAGTGATCCCAACACAGGGCAGCAGTATTTT
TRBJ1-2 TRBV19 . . CASSISQGTWSYGYTF TGTGCCAGTAGTATTTCCCAGGGGACCTGGAGTTATGGCTACACCTTC
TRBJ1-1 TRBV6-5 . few CASSYGGSNTEAFF TGTGCCAGCAGTTACGGCGGATCGAACACTGAAGCTTTCTTT
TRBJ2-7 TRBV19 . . CASRAGRLYEQYF TGTGCCAGTAGGGCGGGAAGGTTGTACGAGCAGTACTTC
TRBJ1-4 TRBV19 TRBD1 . CASSATGGDEKLFF TGTGCCAGTAGTGCGACAGGGGGCGACGAAAAACTGTTTTTT
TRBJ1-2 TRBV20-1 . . CSALRENGYTF TGCAGTGCCCTCAGGGAAAATGGCTACACCTTC
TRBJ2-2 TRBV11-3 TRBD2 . CASSSVGLAGGANTGELFF TGTGCCAGCAGCTCAGTAGGACTAGCGGGGGGAGCGAACACCGGGGAGCTGTTTTTT
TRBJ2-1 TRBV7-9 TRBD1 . CASRYSEQGTGMSIF TGTGCCAGCAGATACAGCGAACAGGGGACAGGGATGTCGATCTTC
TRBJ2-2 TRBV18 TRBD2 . CASSPLAGGTGELFF TGTGCCAGCTCACCCCTAGCGGGAGGAACCGGGGAGCTGTTTTTT
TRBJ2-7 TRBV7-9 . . CASSFPDFLGTYEQYF TGTGCCAGCAGCTTCCCTGACTTTCTAGGAACCTACGAGCAGTACTTC
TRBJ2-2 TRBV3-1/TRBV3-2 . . CASSQDPAPGTGELFF TGTGCCAGCAGCCAAGATCCGGCGCCAGGCACCGGGGAGCTGTTTTTT
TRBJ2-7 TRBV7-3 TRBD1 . CASSVTGDYEQYF TGTGCCAGCAGCGTAACAGGGGACTACGAGCAGTACTTC
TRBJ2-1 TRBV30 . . CAYQGGSYNEQFF TGTGCCTACCAGGGGGGCTCCTACAATGAGCAGTTCTTC